The subject of this entry is one TCR beta chain. Its specificity is not known. This sample was included in a study of T cell responses to AZD1222 COVID-19 vaccine. CDR1 and CDR2 (germline): MNHEY, SVGAGI. V was pared by 7 bases and J by 2 bases, with 17 bases between. The CDR3 has 15 amino acids. Some clones are missing from TCRdb's copy, which holds only in-frame ones; the method was immunoSEQ multiplex PCR. The table records 100,000 or so clones, around 87% of them present only once. Study-wide results and caveats: Donors skewed white British and female; clonal diversity was possibly underestimated. Seropositive at baseline were only six AZD1222 recipients.

The chain links TRBV6-5 to TRBJ2-5; perhaps TRBD2 as D (6 bases). The starting material was peripheral blood, obtained on day 0 of AZD1222 vaccination. The clonotype comes from an adult in good health. CDR3 sequence: CASTPPWGVQETQYF. CDR3 bases: TGTGCCAGCACCCCACCATGGGGGGTTCAAGAGACCCAGTACTTC.